Listed below are T cell receptor beta chains from one sample, sequenced in a study of a mutant IDH1 vaccine in newly diagnosed glioma. The antigens these receptors bind are not known. The data were produced by immunoSEQ multiplex PCR, yet TCRdb's version contains in-frame clones alone and is incomplete. The table has about 12,000 clones, around 86% seen once. The sequencing used PBMCs, collected from a glioma patient whose treatment included an IDH1 peptide vaccine. These receptors all come from a middle-aged woman with glioma. Some clones in this sample may be carry-over from other donors' samples. Both conserved end residues are part of each CDR3. A D gene is named only where the DNA matches it firmly. Clone size is stated in some rows and not others, as once, few, many or a class when expanded.

.	15	TRBV4-1	.	TRBJ1-5	TGCGCCAGCAGCCCCGAGGGGGTACGGAATCAGCCCCAGCATTTT	CASSPEGVRNQPQHF
.	15	TRBV6-1	.	TRBJ1-1	TGTGCCAGCAGAGAGGCGAGGCTCATGAACACTGAAGCTTTCTTT	CASREARLMNTEAFF
.	16	TRBV6-1	.	TRBJ2-2	TGTGCCAGCAGTGATCTGGGAGACAGGTCGCCCGGGGAGCTGTTTTTT	CASSDLGDRSPGELFF
.	14	TRBV18	.	TRBJ2-1	TGTGCCAGCTCACTAATGGGAACAGCCAATGAGCAGTTCTTC	CASSLMGTANEQFF
TRBD1	15	TRBV5-4	.	TRBJ1-2	TGTGCCAGCAGCTTGTCGGGACAGGGGCTCTATGGCTACACCTTC	CASSLSGQGLYGYTF
.	12	TRBV27	.	TRBJ2-7	TGTGCCAGCGGATGGCAGAGCTCCGAGCAGTACTTC	CASGWQSSEQYF
TRBD2	16	TRBV5-4	.	TRBJ2-3	TGTGCCAGCAGCTTCGGACTAGCGGAGAGCACAGATACGCAGTATTTT	CASSFGLAESTDTQYF
.	16	TRBV7-2	.	TRBJ2-1	TGTGCCAGCAGCTTTCAGATTATTAGCTCCTACAATGAGCAGTTCTTC	CASSFQIISSYNEQFF
TRBD1	12	TRBV2	.	TRBJ1-1	TGTGCCAGCAGTGACAGGGGGCCTGAAGCTTTCTTT	CASSDRGPEAFF
.	13	TRBV30	.	TRBJ2-7	TGTGCCTGGACCCCCGCTAGCTCCTACGAGCAGTACTTC	CAWTPASSYEQYF
TRBD1	14	TRBV7-9	.	TRBJ1-6	TGTGCCAGCAGCTTACGACAGGGTGGTTCACCCCTCCACTTT	CASSLRQGGSPLHF
.	15	TRBV2	once	TRBJ2-6	TGTGCCAGCTCCGCAGGGGGGTCTGGGGCCAACGTCCTGACTTTC	CASSAGGSGANVLTF
.	15	TRBV7-9	.	TRBJ1-1	TGTGCCAGCAGCCTAGATGTTTTTATGAACACTGAAGCTTTCTTT	CASSLDVFMNTEAFF
.	16	TRBV18	.	TRBJ1-1	TGTGCCAGCTCACCAAGGGCGGTGGCCGGGGCTCTGAGAGCTTTCTTT	CASSPRAVAGALRAFF